The 25 T cell receptor beta chains reported below all come from one sample, sequenced in a study of cytomegalovirus exposure and HLA in healthy donors. PCR used 60 Vbeta primers and 13 Jbeta primers. Generated by immunoSEQ multiplex PCR, the TCRdb table keeps only in-frame clones and is missing some. The sample consists of 210,000 or so clones, approximately 83% of them appearing once. Sequences were obtained from PBMCs. Every receptor here comes from a boy between 2 and 10 years old in good health and CMV-seronegative.

This chain uses TRBV19 with TRBJ2-1; 10 bases line up with TRBD2. CDR3 length equals 13 residues. Germline CDR1 LNHDA, CDR2 SQIVND (reference sequence). Trimming took 10 bases from V and 4 from J; bases not matched to a gene: 4. CDR3 sequence: CATELAGYNEQFF. The CDR3, as DNA: TGTGCCACCGAACTAGCGGGGTACAATGAGCAGTTCTTC.

The rearrangement joins TRBV7-8 to TRBJ1-5; D may be TRBD1 (6 bases). The CDR3 has 17 amino acids. Germline CDR1 and CDR2: SGHVS and FQNEAQ. V lost 1 base and J lost 4, with 17 bases in between. The CDR3 loop reads CASSLVWGGGQNQPQHF. CDR3 DNA sequence: TGTGCCAGCAGCTTAGTGTGGGGAGGGGGTCAAAATCAGCCCCAGCATTTT.

The genes are TRBV27 and TRBJ1-5; TRBD1 aligns across 8 bases. Losses at the gene ends were 0 bases for V and 5 bases for J; bases not matched to a gene: 3. The CDR3 is made up of 15 amino acids. Per germline, CDR1 MNHEY and CDR2 SMNVEV (reference sequence). Here the CDR3 reads CASSLSPGGYQPQHF. The CDR3 coding sequence is TGTGCCAGCAGTTTATCACCAGGGGGCTATCAGCCCCAGCATTTT.

This clone has just a few counts. This chain links TRBV6-5 with TRBJ2-3; no reliable D call. Trimming pared 6 bases from V and 5 bases from J, leaving 6 bases between. CDR3 length equals 11 residues. Germline V lookup: CDR1 MNHEY, CDR2 SVGAGI. The CDR3 coding sequence is TGTGCCAGCAGGAGGCAAGATACGCAGTATTTT. Residues: CASRRQDTQYF.

The chain combines TRBV2 with TRBJ2-7, with 13 bases matching TRBD2. The CDR3 has 17 residues. The junction had 10 bases not matched to a gene; V was cut back by 4 bases and J by 4 bases. The V gene's germline CDR1 is SNHLY and CDR2 FYNNEI. The DNA of the CDR3 is TGTGCCAGCAGTGGTTCAAGGACTAGCGGGGGTCGGTACGAGCAGTACTTC. Its protein product is CASSGSRTSGGRYEQYF. Based on the CDR3 plus reference TRBV2 and TRBJ2-7, the full variable domain is EPEVTQTPSHQVTQMGQEVILRCVPISNHLYFYWYRQILGQKVEFLVSFYNNEISEKSEIFDDQFSVERPDGSNFTLKIRSTKLEDSAMYFCASSGSRTSGGRYEQYFGPGTRLTVT.

The chain is built from TRBV6-1 and TRBJ2-1, with D possibly being TRBD1 (6 bases). CDR1 and CDR2 from the germline V gene are MNHNS and SASEGT. Trimming shortened V by 0 bases and J by 4 bases, and 10 bases separated the two germline ends. The CDR3 is 15 residues long. The chain's CDR3 is CASSEAIGQYNEQFF. The CDR3 coding sequence is TGTGCCAGCAGTGAAGCTATCGGACAGTACAATGAGCAGTTCTTC.

This clone has a handful of counts. The V and J genes are TRBV5-6 and TRBJ2-7; no clear D. Germline V lookup: CDR1 SGHDT, CDR2 YYEEEE. CDR3 length: 14 residues. V lost 1 base and J lost 0, with 8 bases in between. Here the CDR3 DNA reads TGTGCCAGCAGCTTGTACAGAAACTCCTACGAGCAGTACTTC. This sequence encodes CASSLYRNSYEQYF.

The CDR3 bases are TGCAGCGTCCAATCCACTGGAGCTAGCACAGATACGCAGTATTTT. Residues: CSVQSTGASTDTQYF. V and J are TRBV29-1 and TRBJ2-3; the D is unclear. The CDR3 loop spans 15 amino acids. Looked up from germline, CDR1 is SQVTM and CDR2 is ANQGSEA. Between the trimmed V and J ends, which lost 6 bases and 0 bases, there was a span of 16 bases.

The CDR3 DNA sequence: TGTGCCAGCAGAGAGACCGGGGCCTCCGGGGGTGAGCAGTTCTTC. It codes for CASRETGASGGEQFF. The chain joins TRBV7-8 to TRBJ2-1; possibly TRBD2 for D (6 bases). Germline CDR1 SGHVS, CDR2 FQNEAQ. CDR3 length: 15 amino acids. Trimming took 6 bases from V and 9 from J, leaving 21 bases between them.

Remarks on this clone: An end of the junction differs from the germline gene, which may be a read error. V gene TRBV7-9 combines with J gene TRBJ2-1, with 9 bases aligning to TRBD1. This CDR3 spans 16 amino acids. CDR1 and CDR2 (germline): SEHNR, FQNEAQ (reference sequence). The CDR3 DNA reads as TGTTCCAGCAGCTTAGTGGCGGGACAGGGAGGCAATGAGCAGTTCTTC. Its protein product is CSSSLVAGQGGNEQFF.

This clone was recorded once. The CDR3, as DNA: TGTGCCAGCAGCTTAGAGGGGGGATCGGCAGCTTTCTTT. The encoded protein is CASSLEGGSAAFF. V usage is TRBV11-3 and J usage is TRBJ1-1; D possibly corresponds to TRBD1 (5 bases). V lost 0 bases and J lost 10, with 12 bases in between. Germline V gene data show CDR1 as SGHNT and CDR2 as YENEEA. The CDR3 is 13 residues long.

The chain employs TRBV29-1 and TRBJ1-5, with 12 bases aligning to TRBD1. The CDR3 covers 14 residues. Germline V lookup: CDR1 SQVTM, CDR2 ANQGSEA. After removal of 5 bases from V and 6 bases from J, the junction contained 5 bases not matched to a gene. The CDR3: CSVPGQGAGQPQHF. The CDR3 DNA reads as TGCAGCGTTCCGGGACAGGGGGCCGGTCAGCCCCAGCATTTT. The complete variable domain, with remaining parts taken from reference TRBV29-1 and TRBJ1-5, reads SAVISQKPSRDICQRGTSLTIQCQVDSQVTMMFWYRQQPGQSLTLIATANQGSEATYESGFVIDKFPISRPNLTFSTLTVSNMSPEDSSIYLCSVPGQGAGQPQHFGDGTRLSIL.

The J gene is TRBJ1-5, the V gene TRBV2, with 7 bases lining up with TRBD1. V trimming: 4 bases; J trimming: 9 bases; junction bases outside the gene matches: 12. This CDR3 is 15 amino acids long. Per germline, CDR1 SNHLY and CDR2 FYNNEI. CDR3 protein: CASSGQGGPGRPQHF. Written as DNA, the CDR3 is TGTGCCAGCAGTGGACAGGGAGGCCCCGGTCGGCCCCAGCATTTT.

This clone came up a few times. This rearrangement joins TRBV5-1 to TRBJ1-1; perhaps TRBD1 as D (5 bases). Germline CDR1 SGHRS, CDR2 YFSETQ. The CDR3 contains 15 residues. Trimming took off 0 bases at V and 0 bases at J, with 9 bases between the two ends. CDR3: CASSLVGTLNTEAFF. CDR3 DNA sequence: TGCGCCAGCAGCTTGGTAGGGACTCTGAACACTGAAGCTTTCTTT.

The V and J genes are TRBV7-2 and TRBJ2-7, with TRBD2 matching over 8 bases. This CDR3 contains 19 residues. Germline V gives CDR1 SGHTA, CDR2 FQGNSA. With 5 bases clipped from V and 0 bases from J, the junction kept 18 bases outside the gene matches. The chain's CDR3 is CASSPPPRAGAMSSYEQYF. The CDR3 DNA reads as TGTGCCAGCAGCCCACCCCCGAGAGCGGGGGCCATGAGCTCCTACGAGCAGTACTTC.

The V call is TRBV5-6, the J call TRBJ1-1; 9 bases fit TRBD1. CDR1 is SGHDT and CDR2 is YYEEEE in the germline V gene. The CDR3 has 16 residues. Trimming at V came to 4 bases and at J to 4 bases, leaving 11 bases not matched to a gene. CDR3 nucleotide sequence: TGTGCCAGCAGCCAAGGGACAGGGAAGAGTGGCACTGAAGCTTTCTTT. Protein: CASSQGTGKSGTEAFF.

For the CDR3, the DNA is TGTGCCAGCAGTTATCAGCAAGAGACCCAGTACTTC. Its protein product is CASSYQQETQYF. The V call is TRBV6-1, the J call TRBJ2-5; D gene ambiguous. CDR1 is MNHNS and CDR2 is SASEGT in the germline V gene. This CDR3 has 12 amino acids. Trimming left V 5 bases short and J 2 bases short, with 6 bases between.

The genes are TRBV6-5 and TRBJ2-7; unclear D gene. In germline, CDR1 is MNHEY, CDR2 SVGAGI. The V end was cut by 2 bases, the J end by 5 bases, with 13 bases between. The CDR3 runs 14 residues. CDR3 protein: CASSYIPWAHEQYF. CDR3 in DNA: TGTGCCAGCAGTTACATACCTTGGGCCCACGAGCAGTACTTC.

The rearrangement uses TRBV10-3 and TRBJ2-7; weak D call: TRBD1 (5 bases). The CDR3 contains 15 residues. With 3 bases removed from V and 4 bases from J, the gap between germline ends came to 16 bases. CDR1 and CDR2 from the germline V gene are ENHRY and SYGVKD. CDR3 DNA sequence: TGTGCCATCAGTGATCAAGGGCAGGGAAGGTACGAGCAGTACTTC. Its translation: CAISDQGQGRYEQYF.

V usage is TRBV15 and J usage is TRBJ1-2; 7 bases line up with TRBD1. The junction had 6 bases not matched to a gene; V was cut back by 0 bases and J by 5 bases. The CDR3 covers 15 residues. Germline CDR1 LNHNV, CDR2 YYDKDF (reference sequence). Here the CDR3 reads CATSRDRGTAYGYTF. CDR3 nucleotide sequence: TGTGCCACCAGCAGAGATCGAGGGACAGCGTATGGCTACACCTTC.

V and J are TRBV4-2 and TRBJ2-7, with 12 bases fitting TRBD2. The CDR3 runs to 18 residues. Unmatched junction bases numbered 8, after V lost 0 bases and J lost 2 bases. Germline V gene data show CDR1 as LGHNA and CDR2 as YNFKEQ. This CDR3 reads CASSQDVGLAGTTYEQYF. The DNA for the CDR3 is TGTGCCAGCAGCCAAGACGTAGGACTAGCGGGGACAACCTACGAGCAGTACTTC.

This chain uses TRBV30 with TRBJ2-2; 9 positions agree with TRBD1. V shed 7 bases and J 7 bases; nucleotides not matched to a gene: 1. There are 11 residues in the CDR3. CDR1 and CDR2 (germline): GTSNPN, SVGIG (reference sequence). The CDR3 DNA follows: TGTGCCTACAGGGGGCTCGGGGAGCTGTTTTTT. It codes for CAYRGLGELFF.

The chain combines TRBV7-9 with TRBJ2-2; possible D gene TRBD2, 6 bases. Trimming took 8 bases from V and 6 from J, leaving 10 bases between them. The germline gives CDR1 SEHNR, CDR2 FQNEAQ (reference sequence). CDR3 length: 12 amino acids. In DNA form, the CDR3 reads TGTGCCAGCCCGCGGGGCGCCGGGGAGCTGTTTTTT. Residues: CASPRGAGELFF.

The chain has TRBV11-2 and TRBJ1-3; D possibly corresponds to TRBD1 (5 bases). The CDR3 sequence is 11 residues long. The V gene lost 7 bases and the J gene lost 4 bases, with 5 bases spanning the gap. Looked up from germline, CDR1 is SGHAT and CDR2 is FQNNGV. CDR3 in DNA: TGTGCCAGCACAGGGGGAAACACCATATATTTT. It yields the protein CASTGGNTIYF.

The genes are TRBV7-8 and TRBJ2-7, with 12 bases that match TRBD2. CDR1 and CDR2 (germline): SGHVS, FQNEAQ. The CDR3 is 18 residues long. V shed 5 bases, J shed 7 bases, and the junction held 18 bases outside the gene matches. The CDR3 nucleotides are TGTGCCAGCAGCAACCGGGACGGTGGACTAGCGGGGAGGGGTGAGCAGTACTTC. It codes for CASSNRDGGLAGRGEQYF.